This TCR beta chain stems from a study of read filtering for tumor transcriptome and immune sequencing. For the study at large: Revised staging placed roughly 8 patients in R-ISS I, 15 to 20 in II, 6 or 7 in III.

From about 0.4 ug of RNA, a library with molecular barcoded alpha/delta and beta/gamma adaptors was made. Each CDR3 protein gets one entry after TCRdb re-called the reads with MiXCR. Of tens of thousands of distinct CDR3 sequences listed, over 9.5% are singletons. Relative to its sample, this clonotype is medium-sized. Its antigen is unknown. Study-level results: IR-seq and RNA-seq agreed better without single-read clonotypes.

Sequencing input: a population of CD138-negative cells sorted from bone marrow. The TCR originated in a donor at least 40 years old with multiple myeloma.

CDR3 loop: CASSLGPGPRDHMQFF. In nucleotides, the CDR3 is TGTGCCAGCAGCTTAGGACCGGGACCGCGGGATCATATGCAGTTCTTC. V usage is TRBV7-2 and J usage is TRBJ2-1; possibly TRBD2 for D (6 bases). Germline V gene sequence: CDR1 SGHTA, CDR2 FQGNSA. The ends were cut back, 1 base at V and 12 bases at J, with 22 bases in the middle. This CDR3 comprises 16 residues. The full variable domain, with the rest looked up from reference TRBV7-2 and TRBJ2-1, is GAGVSQSPSNKVTEKGKDVELRCDPISGHTALYWYRQSLGQGLEFLIYFQGNSAPDKSGLPSDRFSAERTGGSVSTLTIQRTQQEDSAVYLCASSLGPGPRDHMQFFGPGTRLTVL.